This TCR beta chain originates from a study of blood T cell repertoires in COVID-19. Whole-study context: The United States, Italy and Spain provided the acute and convalescent COVID-19 samples.

Those designated as exposed participants met a COVID-19 case within 2 weeks before study entry. Germline V gene lookup returns CDR1 MNHEY and CDR2 SMNVEV (reference sequence). Trimming cost V 2 bases and J 7 bases, with 12 bases left between them. The length of the CDR3 is 15 residues. In the original workflow: By means of reference gene primer amplification, nucleated cell counts were estimated. Sequencing used immunoSEQ multiplex PCR; TCRdb keeps in-frame clones, though not all of them. V, J and clone size are taken as reported in that table, and D and trimming were inferred from the DNA itself. The sample has about 190,000 clones, less than 90% seen once.

What was sequenced was PBMCs or T cells enriched from blood (not recorded which). The chain carries TRBV27 and TRBJ1-6, with D perhaps TRBD1 (5 bases). The clonotype comes from a woman in her thirties who had been exposed to COVID-19. CDR3 nucleotides: TGTGCCAGCAGTTTAACGGAGGGGTTGAATTCACCCCTCCACTTT. It encodes CASSLTEGLNSPLHF.